This T cell receptor beta chain was documented in a study of cytomegalovirus exposure and HLA in healthy donors. Study-level background: The 500 to 850 first-cohort repertoires and the 120 or so validation repertoires shared the same platform, a later analysis reported.

This table comes from immunoSEQ multiplex PCR, and its TCRdb copy is limited to in-frame clones, with some not included. Among some 44,000 clones listed, roughly nine tenths were seen once. Overall study findings and caveats: The classifier was said to identify cytomegalovirus status with high specificity and sensitivity. In vitro testing confirmed a few CMV-associated chains as specific for CMV antigens.

The CDR3 loop spans 14 amino acids. Germline CDR1 reads SGDLS; CDR2 reads YYNGEE. V lost 6 bases and J lost 0; bases outside the gene matches: 4. Concerning this clone: Its antigen is not identified.

The receptor was isolated from a man aged 18 to 35 in good health and CMV-seronegative. Sequenced material: PBMCs. The chain links TRBV9 to TRBJ2-3; 7 bases are a match to TRBD2. The CDR3 is CASNSGPSTDTQYF. Here the CDR3 DNA reads TGTGCCAGCAATAGCGGGCCTAGCACAGATACGCAGTATTTT.